This TCR beta chain is drawn from a study of blood T cell repertoires in COVID-19. Study-level information: Material from acute and convalescent COVID-19 was sourced from the United States, Italy and Spain. Sources were T cells, B-cell-depleted T cells, or PBMCs; the material itself was cDNA or gDNA.

Losses at the gene ends were 6 bases for V and 2 bases for J; bases not matched to a gene: 7. Per germline, CDR1 SGHAT and CDR2 FQNNGV. This CDR3 is 14 amino acids long. Recovered status in Cohort 3 required two negative PCRs, clearance, or symptom resolution. Profiled with immunoSEQ multiplex PCR; TCRdb holds only in-frame clones, not every one. The sample contains 200,000 or so clones, around 92% of which appear only once. The receptor's source is a young woman who had recovered from COVID-19. The sample consisted of PBMCs or T cells enriched from blood (not recorded which). V usage is TRBV11-2 and J usage is TRBJ2-7, with TRBD2 matching 7 bases. CDR3 region: CASRKSGVAYEQYF. CDR3 nucleotide sequence: TGTGCCAGCAGGAAGAGCGGGGTAGCCTACGAGCAGTACTTC.